Listed below are T cell receptor beta chains from one sample, sequenced in a study of T cells after yellow fever vaccination. TCRdb fed the 5' RACE reads into MiXCR, producing one record per CDR3 protein. Seen here are 240,000 or so distinct CDR3 sequences, 6.5% to 8.5% observed once, and the top ten hold approximately 0.87%. The specimen was CD4+ T cells sorted from PBMCs, collected 15 days after the yellow fever booster vaccination. The receptors originated from a man between 25 and 39 years old who received the YFV17D yellow fever vaccine. CDR3s leave out the opening cysteine and the closing phenylalanine or tryptophan. Fields, in order: clone size, D gene, V gene, J gene, CDR3 protein. The D gene is left open where the match is weak. Size tells how often a clone was seen (once, few, many) or the class of an expanded clone, and some rows leave it out.

size: few
D: .
V: TRBV20-1
J: TRBJ1-3
CDR3: SARDAGYSGNTIY

size: .
D: .
V: TRBV27
J: TRBJ2-7
CDR3: ASRNGRHAFYEQY

size: many
D: .
V: TRBV19
J: TRBJ2-5
CDR3: ASSITGGGPQETQY

size: few
D: TRBD2
V: TRBV20-1
J: TRBJ2-1
CDR3: SARALGEGYNEQF

size: many
D: TRBD1
V: TRBV10-3
J: TRBJ1-2
CDR3: AISEGRGLVGYT

size: .
D: TRBD1
V: TRBV6-5
J: TRBJ2-7
CDR3: ASSYRTGLNEQY

size: .
D: TRBD1
V: TRBV4-3
J: TRBJ1-5
CDR3: ASSQELGSRDRNQPQH

size: .
D: .
V: TRBV12-3/TRBV12-4
J: TRBJ2-1
CDR3: ASSLAGSDNEQF

size: many
D: .
V: TRBV14
J: TRBJ2-1
CDR3: ASSPTGMSYNEQF

size: .
D: TRBD2
V: TRBV14
J: TRBJ2-7
CDR3: ASSLARRAGASEQY

size: few
D: .
V: TRBV1
J: TRBJ2-1
CDR3: TSSPSFRRLEQF

size: many
D: TRBD1
V: TRBV19
J: TRBJ2-7
CDR3: ASSIKNPGQYSSYEQY